The 10 T cell receptor beta chains listed next were all sequenced from one sample in a study of blood T cells in healthy people across ages. A second PCR of about 7 to 11 cycles used a sample-barcoded 5' primer and a J-beta primer mix. TCRdb reprocessed the 5' RACE reads via MiXCR and lists one record per CDR3 protein. The table lists about 1.7 million distinct CDR3 sequences, 28% of them singletons. Sequencing input: blood. Receptors originate from a woman younger than 45 in good health.

The J gene is TRBJ2-7, the V gene TRBV3-1; D possibly uses TRBD1 or TRBD2 (5 bases each). CDR3 length equals 15 residues. V lost 1 base and J lost 2, with 12 bases in between. The germline V gene has CDR1 LGHDT and CDR2 YNNKEL (reference sequence). The CDR3 DNA follows: TGTGCCAGCAGCCAAGTACCAGGGAGTGCCTACGAGCAGTACTTC. Translated: CASSQVPGSAYEQYF.

As concerns this clonotype: This clone may be a read error of a much larger clone one base away. This sequence joins TRBV11-2 and TRBJ2-4; the D call may be TRBD1 or TRBD2 (6 bases each). The assigned J gene may be wrong: the sequence end matches TRBJ2-7 better. Germline CDR1 reads SGHAT; CDR2 reads FQNNGV. The CDR3 runs to 15 residues. CDR3 coding DNA: TGTGCCAGCAGCGGGGGGACATGGGGCTTCTACGAGCAGTACTTC. This sequence encodes CASSGGTWGFYEQYF.

This chain joins TRBV10-3 and TRBJ1-5; no firm D call. Trimming cost V 3 bases and J 5 bases, with 11 bases left between them. The CDR3 sequence is 14 residues long. Germline V lookup: CDR1 ENHRY, CDR2 SYGVKD. The DNA for the CDR3 is TGTGCCATCAGTGAAAGGGAAGCGGATCAGCCCCAGCATTTT. Translating gives CAISEREADQPQHF.

This chain links TRBV6-5 with TRBJ2-3; 7 bases align to TRBD1. Looked up from germline, CDR1 is MNHEY and CDR2 is SVGAGI. The CDR3 runs 13 residues. With 10 bases clipped from V and 5 bases from J, the junction kept 9 bases outside the gene matches. In nucleotides, the CDR3 is TGTGCCACCGCAGCGAGGGGGCGAGATACGCAGTATTTT. Its protein product is CATAARGRDTQYF.

This clonotype occurred once. The gene calls are TRBV27 and TRBJ1-1; D is uncertain. Germline values: CDR1 MNHEY, CDR2 SMNVEV (reference sequence). V lost 3 bases and J 1 base, leaving 15 bases between the germline ends. The CDR3 runs 16 residues. The CDR3 coding sequence is TGTGCCAGCAGTTTTGCCCTTGGCTTATCGAACACTGAAGCTTTCTTT. It yields the protein CASSFALGLSNTEAFF.

V and J are TRBV20-1 and TRBJ2-5; maybe TRBD1 (6 bases). Germline CDR1 and CDR2: DFQATT and SNEGSKA (reference sequence). V was shortened by 4 bases and J by 11 bases, with 14 bases between the two germline ends. This CDR3 region has 11 residues. The CDR3 loop reads CSAIDRWEQYF. CDR3 coding DNA: TGCAGTGCTATTGACAGGTGGGAGCAGTACTTC.

This clonotype was counted only a few times. This chain joins TRBV20-1 and TRBJ1-2; TRBD1 agrees at 7 bases. The CDR3 loop spans 13 amino acids. V was pared by 6 bases and J by 4 bases, with 8 bases of the junction left unmatched. Germline assignment: CDR1 DFQATT and CDR2 SNEGSKA (reference sequence). In nucleotides, the CDR3 is TGCAGTGCCACGACAGGGTCCCGCTATGGCTACACCTTC. Translated, it gives CSATTGSRYGYTF.

The gene calls are TRBV6-5 and TRBJ2-5; 7 bases are a match to TRBD2. Matching the DNA end better, TRBJ2-7 makes the J call doubtful. There are 14 residues in the CDR3. Per germline, CDR1 MNHEY and CDR2 SVGAGI. CDR3: CASRGGGRTYEQYF. The CDR3 DNA follows: TGTGCCAGCAGGGGGGGGGGTCGGACCTACGAGCAGTACTTC.

The CDR3 region is CASGPTSGVVGGELFF. CDR3 nucleotides: TGCGCCAGCGGCCCAACTAGCGGGGTAGTTGGCGGGGAGCTGTTTTTT. This chain links TRBV4-3 with TRBJ2-2; 10 bases align to TRBD2. The CDR3 extends over 16 amino acids. Germline values: CDR1 LGHNA, CDR2 YSLEER. The trim removed 8 bases at V and 7 bases at J, leaving 13 bases unmatched.

The V and J genes are TRBV10-2 and TRBJ1-2; no clear D gene. Germline V gives CDR1 WSHSY, CDR2 SAAADI. V was clipped by 2 bases and J by 4 bases, with 8 bases between them. The CDR3 has 13 amino acids. The CDR3 is CASSEGRAYGYTF. The CDR3 DNA is TGCGCCAGCAGTGAGGGGCGGGCCTATGGCTACACCTTC.